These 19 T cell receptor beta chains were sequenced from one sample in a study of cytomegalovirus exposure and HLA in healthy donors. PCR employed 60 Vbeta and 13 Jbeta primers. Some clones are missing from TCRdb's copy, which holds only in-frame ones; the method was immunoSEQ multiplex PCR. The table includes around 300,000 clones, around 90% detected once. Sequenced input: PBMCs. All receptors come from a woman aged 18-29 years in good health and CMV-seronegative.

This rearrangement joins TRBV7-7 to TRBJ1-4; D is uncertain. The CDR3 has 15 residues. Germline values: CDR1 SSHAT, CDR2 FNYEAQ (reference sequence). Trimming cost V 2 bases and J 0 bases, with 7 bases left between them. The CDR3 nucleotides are TGTGCCAGCAGCTTAACCCCGGCAACTAATGAAAAACTGTTTTTT. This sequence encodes CASSLTPATNEKLFF.

This CDR3 reads CASSGQVRSGANVLTF. Written as DNA, the CDR3 is TGTGCCAGCAGTGGTCAAGTCAGATCTGGGGCCAACGTCCTGACTTTC. The chain joins TRBV2 to TRBJ2-6; D remains ambiguous. Germline V lookup: CDR1 SNHLY, CDR2 FYNNEI. This CDR3 comprises 16 residues. V was pared by 4 bases and J by 1 base, with 11 bases between. Supplemented by reference TRBV2 and TRBJ2-6, the full variable domain reads EPEVTQTPSHQVTQMGQEVILRCVPISNHLYFYWYRQILGQKVEFLVSFYNNEISEKSEIFDDQFSVERPDGSNFTLKIRSTKLEDSAMYFCASSGQVRSGANVLTFGAGSRLTVL.

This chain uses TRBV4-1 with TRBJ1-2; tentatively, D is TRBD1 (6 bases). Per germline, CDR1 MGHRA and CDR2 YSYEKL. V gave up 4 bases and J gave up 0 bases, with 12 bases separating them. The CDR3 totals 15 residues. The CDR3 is CASSPTGLANYGYTF. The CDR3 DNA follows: TGCGCCAGCAGCCCCACAGGGTTGGCTAACTATGGCTACACCTTC.

CDR3 residues: CASSWGGQGNTEAFF. In DNA form, the CDR3 reads TGCGCCAGCAGCTGGGGGGGACAGGGGAACACTGAAGCTTTCTTT. The genes are TRBV5-1 and TRBJ1-1; 9 bases agree with TRBD1. Germline V gives CDR1 SGHRS, CDR2 YFSETQ. J was trimmed by 1 base and V by 3 bases; bases with no gene match: 4. The CDR3 has 15 residues. Full variable domain (remainder filled in from reference TRBV5-1 and TRBJ1-1): KAGVTQTPRYLIKTRGQQVTLSCSPISGHRSVSWYQQTPGQGLQFLFEYFSETQRNKGNFPGRFSGRQFSNSRSEMNVSTLELGDSALYLCASSWGGQGNTEAFFGQGTRLTVV.

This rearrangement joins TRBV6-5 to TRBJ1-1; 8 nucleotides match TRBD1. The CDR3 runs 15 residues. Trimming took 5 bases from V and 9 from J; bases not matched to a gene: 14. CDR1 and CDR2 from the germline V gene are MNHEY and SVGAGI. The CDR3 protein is CASSMRTGMPDQAFF. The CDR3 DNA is TGTGCCAGCAGTATGAGGACAGGGATGCCCGACCAAGCTTTCTTT.

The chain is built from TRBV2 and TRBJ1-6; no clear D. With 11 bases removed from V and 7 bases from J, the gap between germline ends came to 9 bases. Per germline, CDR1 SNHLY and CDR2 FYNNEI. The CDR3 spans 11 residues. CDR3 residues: CAYGGNSPLHF. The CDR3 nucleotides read TGTGCCTACGGAGGGAATTCACCCCTCCACTTT.

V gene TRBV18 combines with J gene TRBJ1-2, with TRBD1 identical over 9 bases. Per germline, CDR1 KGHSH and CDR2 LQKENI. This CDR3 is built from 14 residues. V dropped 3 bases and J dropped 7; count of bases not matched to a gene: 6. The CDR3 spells CASSPPGQGGGYTF. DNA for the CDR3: TGTGCCAGCTCACCTCCGGGACAGGGAGGTGGCTACACCTTC.

CDR3 region: CASSESGVGDEQYF. In DNA, the CDR3 is TGTGCCAGCAGTGAAAGCGGGGTCGGTGACGAGCAGTACTTC. This rearrangement joins TRBV2 to TRBJ2-5, with 7 bases that match TRBD2. The DNA matches TRBJ2-7 better at its end, which makes the J call doubtful. Germline V gene data show CDR1 as SNHLY and CDR2 as FYNNEI. This CDR3 contains 14 residues.

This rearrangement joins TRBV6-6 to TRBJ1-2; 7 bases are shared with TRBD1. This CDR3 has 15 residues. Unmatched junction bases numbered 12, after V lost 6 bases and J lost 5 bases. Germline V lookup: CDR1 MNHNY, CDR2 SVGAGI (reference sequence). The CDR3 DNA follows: TGTGCCAGCAGCCCCACAGGGGCCTCTGTATATGGCTACACCTTC. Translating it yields CASSPTGASVYGYTF.

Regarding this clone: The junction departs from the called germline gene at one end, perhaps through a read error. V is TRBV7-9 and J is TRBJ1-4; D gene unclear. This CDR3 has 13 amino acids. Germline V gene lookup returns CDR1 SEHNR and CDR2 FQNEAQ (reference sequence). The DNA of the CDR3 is TGTTCCAGCAGCGCATCTTACGGTGAAAAACTGTTTTTT. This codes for CSSSASYGEKLFF.

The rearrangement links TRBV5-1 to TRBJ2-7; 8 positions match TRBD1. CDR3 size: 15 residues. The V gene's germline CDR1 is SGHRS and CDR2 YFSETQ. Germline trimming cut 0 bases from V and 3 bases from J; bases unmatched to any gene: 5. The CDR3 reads CASSLEPGGGYEQYF. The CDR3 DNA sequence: TGCGCCAGCAGCTTGGAACCAGGGGGCGGCTACGAGCAGTACTTC.

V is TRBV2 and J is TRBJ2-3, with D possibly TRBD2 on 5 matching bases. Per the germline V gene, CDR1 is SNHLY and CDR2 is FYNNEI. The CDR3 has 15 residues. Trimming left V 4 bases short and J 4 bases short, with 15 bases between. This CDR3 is CASSVTGWSADTQYF. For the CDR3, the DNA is TGTGCCAGCAGTGTTACGGGGTGGTCGGCAGATACGCAGTATTTT. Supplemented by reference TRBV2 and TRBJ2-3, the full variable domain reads EPEVTQTPSHQVTQMGQEVILRCVPISNHLYFYWYRQILGQKVEFLVSFYNNEISEKSEIFDDQFSVERPDGSNFTLKIRSTKLEDSAMYFCASSVTGWSADTQYFGPGTRLTVL.

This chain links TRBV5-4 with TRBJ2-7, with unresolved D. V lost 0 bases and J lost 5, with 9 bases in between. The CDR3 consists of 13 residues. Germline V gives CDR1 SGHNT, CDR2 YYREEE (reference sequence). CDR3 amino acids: CASSLDSMDEQYF. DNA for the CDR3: TGTGCCAGCAGCTTGGACAGCATGGACGAGCAGTACTTC.

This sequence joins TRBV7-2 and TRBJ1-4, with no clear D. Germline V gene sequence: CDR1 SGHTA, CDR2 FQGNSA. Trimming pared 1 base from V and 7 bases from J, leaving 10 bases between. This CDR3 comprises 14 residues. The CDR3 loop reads CASSLGARGEKLFF. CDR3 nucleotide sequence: TGTGCCAGCAGCTTAGGGGCTCGGGGTGAAAAACTGTTTTTT.

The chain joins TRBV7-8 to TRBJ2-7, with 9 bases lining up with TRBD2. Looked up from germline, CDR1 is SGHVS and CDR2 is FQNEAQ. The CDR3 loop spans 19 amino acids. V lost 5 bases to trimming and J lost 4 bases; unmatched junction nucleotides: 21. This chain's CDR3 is CASSLRSGVAGVESYEQYF. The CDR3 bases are TGTGCCAGCAGCCTCCGGTCCGGGGTAGCGGGGGTCGAAAGTTACGAGCAGTACTTC.

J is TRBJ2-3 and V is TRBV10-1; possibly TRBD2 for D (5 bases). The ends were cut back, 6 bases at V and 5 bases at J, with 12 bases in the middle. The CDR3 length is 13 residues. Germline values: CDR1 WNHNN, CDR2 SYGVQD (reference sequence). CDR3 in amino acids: CASSVKSGDTQYF. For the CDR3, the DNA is TGCGCCAGCAGCGTTAAGAGCGGAGATACGCAGTATTTT.

DNA of the CDR3: TGTGCCAGTAGATTTCCCCCGAGCACTGAAGCTTTCTTT. Its protein product is CASRFPPSTEAFF. The rearrangement links TRBV19 to TRBJ1-1; unclear D gene. The length of the CDR3 is 13 residues. Germline assignment: CDR1 LNHDA and CDR2 SQIVND (reference sequence). V was shortened by 6 bases and J by 4 bases, with 12 bases between the two germline ends.

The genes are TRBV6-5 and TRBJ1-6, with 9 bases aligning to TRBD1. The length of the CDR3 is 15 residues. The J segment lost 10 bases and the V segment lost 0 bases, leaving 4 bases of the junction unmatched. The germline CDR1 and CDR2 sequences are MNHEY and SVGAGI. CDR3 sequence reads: CASSYSGQGTSPLHF. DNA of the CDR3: TGTGCCAGCAGTTACTCTGGACAGGGGACCTCACCCCTCCACTTT.

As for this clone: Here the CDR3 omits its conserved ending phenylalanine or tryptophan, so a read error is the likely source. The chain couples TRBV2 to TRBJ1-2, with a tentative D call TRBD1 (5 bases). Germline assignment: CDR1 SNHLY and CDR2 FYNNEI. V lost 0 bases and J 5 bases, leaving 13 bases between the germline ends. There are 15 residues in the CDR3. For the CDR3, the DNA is TGTGCCAGCAGTGAAGCGCCTCGGGGGGATTATGGCTACACCCTC. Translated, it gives CASSEAPRGDYGYTL.